The T cell receptor beta chain described here comes from a study of shared clonotypes between healthy human individuals. This clone was detected once. As yet, its antigen is unknown. At the DNA level, this CDR3 is encoded by other sequences in the same sample as well. Study-wide results and limits: Estimated clonotype richness was generally higher in naive than memory subsets. Compared with clonotypes that all four donors shared, non-shared clonotypes had lower generation probabilities.

Libraries were prepared by immunoSEQ multiplex PCR; TCRdb keeps only in-frame clonotypes and omits some of them. The sample lists around 1,900,000 clones, around 95% seen once, with 1.5% to 2% in the top ten. Naivety among CD8 cells was defined by CD45RO negativity and positive CCR7 selection, thereby excluding terminally differentiated effector memory CD45RA+ cells. Germline values: CDR1 GTSNPN, CDR2 SVGIG (reference sequence). Trimming removed 2 bases at V and 4 bases at J, with 6 bases between. The CDR3 is made up of 11 amino acids. The clonotype comes from a man aged 18 to 30 in good health. Some clones in this sample may be carry-over from other donors' samples. The specimen was naive CD8+ T cells from PBMCs. V usage is TRBV30 and J usage is TRBJ2-7; D remains unclear. This CDR3 reads CAWSLRYEQYF. In DNA form, the CDR3 reads TGTGCCTGGAGTCTGAGGTACGAGCAGTACTTC.